This T cell receptor beta chain was found in a study of T cell changes during pregnancy in multiple sclerosis. The germline CDR1 and CDR2 sequences are ENHRY and SYGVKD. CDR3 length equals 18 residues. V lost 2 bases to trimming and J lost 5 bases; unmatched junction nucleotides: 16. Sequencing was performed with immunoSEQ multiplex PCR; in TCRdb, only in-frame clones are kept and a portion is missing. The profile shows roughly 18,000 clones, about 83% of them singletons. Sample: CD8+ T cells from peripheral blood mononuclear cells, taken after pregnancy. The receptor was isolated from a female donor with multiple sclerosis, enrolled in a pregnancy study. The chain has TRBV10-3 and TRBJ1-1; 8 bases line up with TRBD1. CDR3 protein: CAISELRTGKRIATEAFF. For the CDR3, the DNA is TGTGCCATCAGTGAGCTTCGGACAGGGAAACGTATCGCAACTGAAGCTTTCTTT.